The present T cell receptor beta chain was sequenced within a study of pediatric ulcerative colitis. Libraries were prepared by immunoSEQ multiplex PCR; TCRdb keeps only in-frame clonotypes and omits some of them. The data contain about 64,000 clones, 70% to 90% of them seen just once; the ten biggest clones take up approximately 3.5%. J gave up 3 bases and V 1 base, and 4 bases lay outside the gene matches. This CDR3 comprises 15 residues. Germline CDR1 reads SGHDT; CDR2 reads YYEEEE. The chain is built from TRBV5-6 and TRBJ2-7; 10 positions agree with TRBD2. Sequenced material: blood. The source is a boy aged 5-17 years with severe ulcerative colitis. CDR3 protein: CASSLLAGALYEQYF. The CDR3 DNA is TGTGCCAGCAGCTTGCTAGCGGGAGCCCTCTACGAGCAGTACTTC. Based on the CDR3 plus reference TRBV5-6 and TRBJ2-7, the full variable domain is DAGVTQSPTHLIKTRGQQVTLRCSPKSGHDTVSWYQQALGQGPQFIFQYYEEEERQRGNFPDRFSGHQFPNYSSELNVNALLLGDSALYLCASSLLAGALYEQYFGPGTRLTVT.